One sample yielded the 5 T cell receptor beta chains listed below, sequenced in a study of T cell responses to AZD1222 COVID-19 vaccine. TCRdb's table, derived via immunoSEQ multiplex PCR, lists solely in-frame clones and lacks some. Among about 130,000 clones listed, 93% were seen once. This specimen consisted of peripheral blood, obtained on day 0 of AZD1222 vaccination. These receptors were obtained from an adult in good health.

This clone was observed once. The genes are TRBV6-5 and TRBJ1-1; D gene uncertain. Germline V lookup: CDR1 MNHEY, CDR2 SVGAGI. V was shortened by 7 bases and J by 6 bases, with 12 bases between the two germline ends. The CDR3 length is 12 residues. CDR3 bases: TGTGCCAGCACCCCCCCATCCCCTGAAGCTTTCTTT. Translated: CASTPPSPEAFF.

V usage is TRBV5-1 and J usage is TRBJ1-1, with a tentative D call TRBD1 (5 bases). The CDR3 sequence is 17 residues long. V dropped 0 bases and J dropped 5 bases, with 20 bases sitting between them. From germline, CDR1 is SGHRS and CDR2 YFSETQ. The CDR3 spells CASSLAESLGVRTEAFF. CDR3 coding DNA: TGCGCCAGCAGCTTGGCGGAGTCCTTAGGGGTCCGGACTGAAGCTTTCTTT.

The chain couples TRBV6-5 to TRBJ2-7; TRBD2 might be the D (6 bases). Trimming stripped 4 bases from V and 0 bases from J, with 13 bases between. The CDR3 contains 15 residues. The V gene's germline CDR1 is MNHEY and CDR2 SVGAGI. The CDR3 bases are TGTGCCAGCAGTTCCACGGGACTGGCCTCCTACGAGCAGTACTTC. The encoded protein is CASSSTGLASYEQYF.

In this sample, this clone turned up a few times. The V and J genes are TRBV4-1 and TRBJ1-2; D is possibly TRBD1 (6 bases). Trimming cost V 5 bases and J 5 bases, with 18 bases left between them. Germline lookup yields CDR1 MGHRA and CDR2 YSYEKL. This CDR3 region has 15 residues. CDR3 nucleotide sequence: TGCGCCAGCAGCGGGCGCGGGGGGGCTGGATATGGCTACACCTTC. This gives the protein CASSGRGGAGYGYTF.

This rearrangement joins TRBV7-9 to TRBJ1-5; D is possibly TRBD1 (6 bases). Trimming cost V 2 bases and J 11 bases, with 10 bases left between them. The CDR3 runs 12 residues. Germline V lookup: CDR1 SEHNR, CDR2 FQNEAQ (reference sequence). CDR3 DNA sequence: TGTGCCAGCAGCTTACAGGGGCTGTCCCAGCATTTT. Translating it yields CASSLQGLSQHF.